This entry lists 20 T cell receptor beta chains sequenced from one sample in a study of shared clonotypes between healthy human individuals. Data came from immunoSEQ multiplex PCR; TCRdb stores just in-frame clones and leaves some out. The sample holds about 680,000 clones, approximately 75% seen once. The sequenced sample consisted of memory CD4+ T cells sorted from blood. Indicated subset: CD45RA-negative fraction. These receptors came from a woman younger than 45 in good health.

CDR3 DNA: TGTGCCAGCAGAACATACAGGGAGAGCACCGGGGAGCTGTTTTTT. Its translation is CASRTYRESTGELFF. The chain carries TRBV28 and TRBJ2-2; D might be TRBD1 (6 bases). The germline CDR1 and CDR2 sequences are MDHEN and SYDVKM. The CDR3 sequence is 15 residues long. V lost 6 bases and J 4 bases, leaving 15 bases between the germline ends.

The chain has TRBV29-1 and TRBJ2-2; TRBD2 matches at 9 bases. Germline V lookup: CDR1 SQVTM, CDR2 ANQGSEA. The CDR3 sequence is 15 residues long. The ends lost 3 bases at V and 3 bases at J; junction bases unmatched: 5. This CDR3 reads CSVDTSGQYTGELFF. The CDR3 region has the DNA TGCAGCGTTGACACTAGCGGGCAGTACACCGGGGAGCTGTTTTTT.

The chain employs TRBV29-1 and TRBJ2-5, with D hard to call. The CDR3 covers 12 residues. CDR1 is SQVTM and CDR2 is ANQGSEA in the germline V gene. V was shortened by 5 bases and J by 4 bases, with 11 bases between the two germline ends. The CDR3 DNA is TGCAGCGTTACGCTTGAAAGAGAGACCCAGTACTTC. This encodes CSVTLERETQYF.

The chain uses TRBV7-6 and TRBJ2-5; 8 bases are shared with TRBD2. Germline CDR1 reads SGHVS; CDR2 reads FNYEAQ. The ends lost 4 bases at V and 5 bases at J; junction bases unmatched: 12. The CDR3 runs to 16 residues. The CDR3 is CASSSVLGAGGETQYF. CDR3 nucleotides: TGTGCCAGCAGCTCAGTATTGGGCGCGGGAGGTGAGACCCAGTACTTC.

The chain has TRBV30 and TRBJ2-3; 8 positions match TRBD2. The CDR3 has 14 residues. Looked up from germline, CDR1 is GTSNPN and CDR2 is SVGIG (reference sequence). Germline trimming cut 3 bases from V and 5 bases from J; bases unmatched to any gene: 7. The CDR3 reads CAWSPAGVGDTQYF. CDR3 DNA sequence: TGTGCCTGGAGCCCAGCGGGGGTAGGAGATACGCAGTATTTT.

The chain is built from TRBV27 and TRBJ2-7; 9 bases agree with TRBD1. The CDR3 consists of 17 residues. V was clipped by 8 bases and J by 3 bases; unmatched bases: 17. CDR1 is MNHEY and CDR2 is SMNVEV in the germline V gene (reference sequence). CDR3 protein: CASFRDRVQAALYEQYF. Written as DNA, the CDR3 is TGTGCCAGCTTCCGGGACAGGGTTCAAGCGGCTCTCTACGAGCAGTACTTC.

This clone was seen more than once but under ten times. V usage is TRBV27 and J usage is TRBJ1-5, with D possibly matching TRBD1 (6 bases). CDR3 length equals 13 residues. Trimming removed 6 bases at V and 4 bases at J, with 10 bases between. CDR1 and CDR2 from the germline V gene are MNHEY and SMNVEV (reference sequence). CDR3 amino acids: CASRRTANQPQHF. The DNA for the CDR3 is TGTGCCAGCAGACGGACAGCTAATCAGCCCCAGCATTTT.

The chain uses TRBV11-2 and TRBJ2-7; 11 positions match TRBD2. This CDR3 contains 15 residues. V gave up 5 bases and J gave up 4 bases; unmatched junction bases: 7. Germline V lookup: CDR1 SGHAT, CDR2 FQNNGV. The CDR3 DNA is TGTGCCAGCAGCCCCACTAGCGGGAGTCTGTACGAGCAGTACTTC. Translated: CASSPTSGSLYEQYF.

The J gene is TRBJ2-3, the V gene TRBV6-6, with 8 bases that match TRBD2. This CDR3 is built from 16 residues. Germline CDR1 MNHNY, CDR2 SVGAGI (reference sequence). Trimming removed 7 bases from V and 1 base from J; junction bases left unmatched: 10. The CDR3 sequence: CASTPTSGRGTDTQYF. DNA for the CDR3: TGTGCCAGCACTCCTACTAGCGGAAGGGGCACAGATACGCAGTATTTT.

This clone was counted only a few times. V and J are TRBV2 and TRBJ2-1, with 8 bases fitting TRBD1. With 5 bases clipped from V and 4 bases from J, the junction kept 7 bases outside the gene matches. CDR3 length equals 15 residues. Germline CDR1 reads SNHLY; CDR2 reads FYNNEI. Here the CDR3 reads CASSIRQGIYNEQFF. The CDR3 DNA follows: TGTGCCAGCAGTATAAGACAGGGGATATACAATGAGCAGTTCTTC.

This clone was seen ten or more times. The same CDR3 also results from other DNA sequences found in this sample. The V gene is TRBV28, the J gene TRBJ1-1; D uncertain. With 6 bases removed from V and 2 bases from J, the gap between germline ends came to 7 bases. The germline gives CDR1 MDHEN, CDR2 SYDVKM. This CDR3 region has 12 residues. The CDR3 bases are TGTGCCAGCAGCACTCTTAACACTGAAGCTTTCTTT. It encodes CASSTLNTEAFF.

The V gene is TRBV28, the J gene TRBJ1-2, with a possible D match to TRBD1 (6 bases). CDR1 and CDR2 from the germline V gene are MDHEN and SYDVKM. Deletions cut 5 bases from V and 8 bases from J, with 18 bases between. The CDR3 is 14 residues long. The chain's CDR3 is CASSTGQSPLGYTF. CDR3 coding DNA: TGTGCCAGCAGTACAGGGCAAAGCCCACTCGGCTACACCTTC.

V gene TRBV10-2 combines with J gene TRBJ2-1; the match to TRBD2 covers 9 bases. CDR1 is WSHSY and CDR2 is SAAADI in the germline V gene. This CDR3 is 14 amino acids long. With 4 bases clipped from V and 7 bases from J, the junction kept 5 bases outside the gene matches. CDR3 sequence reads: CASSVSGSGNEQFF. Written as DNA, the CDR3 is TGCGCCAGCAGTGTTAGCGGGAGTGGTAATGAGCAGTTCTTC.

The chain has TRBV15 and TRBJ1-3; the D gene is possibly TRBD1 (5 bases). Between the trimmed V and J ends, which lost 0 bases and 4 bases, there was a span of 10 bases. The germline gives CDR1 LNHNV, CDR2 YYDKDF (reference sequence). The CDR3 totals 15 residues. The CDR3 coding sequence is TGTGCCACCAGCAGAGACGTGGGGCCAGGAAACACCATATATTTT. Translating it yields CATSRDVGPGNTIYF.

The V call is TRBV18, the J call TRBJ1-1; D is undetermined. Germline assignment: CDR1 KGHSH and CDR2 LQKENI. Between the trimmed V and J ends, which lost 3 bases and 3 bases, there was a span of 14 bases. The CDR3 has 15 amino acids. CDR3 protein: CASSPSMDGDTEAFF. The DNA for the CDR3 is TGTGCCAGCTCACCCAGCATGGACGGTGACACTGAAGCTTTCTTT.

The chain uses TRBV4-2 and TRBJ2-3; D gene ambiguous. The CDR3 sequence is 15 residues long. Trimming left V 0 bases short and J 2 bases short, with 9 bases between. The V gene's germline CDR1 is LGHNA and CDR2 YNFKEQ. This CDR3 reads CASSQDRVDTDTQYF. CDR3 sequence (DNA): TGTGCCAGCAGCCAAGATCGAGTGGACACAGATACGCAGTATTTT.

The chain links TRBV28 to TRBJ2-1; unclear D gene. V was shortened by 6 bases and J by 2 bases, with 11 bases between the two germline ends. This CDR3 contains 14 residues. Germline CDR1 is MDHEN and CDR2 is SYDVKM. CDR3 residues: CASRRTVAYNEQFF. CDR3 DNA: TGTGCCAGCAGACGAACGGTGGCCTACAATGAGCAGTTCTTC.

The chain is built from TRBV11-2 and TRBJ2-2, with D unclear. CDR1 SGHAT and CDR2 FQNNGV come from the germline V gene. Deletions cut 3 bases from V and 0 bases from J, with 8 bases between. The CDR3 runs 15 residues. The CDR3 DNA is TGTGCCAGCAGCTTTAGACCAACGAACACCGGGGAGCTGTTTTTT. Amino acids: CASSFRPTNTGELFF.

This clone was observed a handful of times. CDR3 DNA sequence: TGTGCCAGCAATCGACGGAATAGCAATCAGCCCCAGCATTTT. Encoded protein: CASNRRNSNQPQHF. The chain uses TRBV2 and TRBJ1-5; no firm D call. The V gene lost 7 bases and the J gene lost 0 bases, with 10 bases spanning the gap. The CDR3 is made up of 14 amino acids. Looked up from germline, CDR1 is SNHLY and CDR2 is FYNNEI. The full variable domain, completed using reference TRBV2 and TRBJ1-5, is EPEVTQTPSHQVTQMGQEVILRCVPISNHLYFYWYRQILGQKVEFLVSFYNNEISEKSEIFDDQFSVERPDGSNFTLKIRSTKLEDSAMYFCASNRRNSNQPQHFGDGTRLSIL.

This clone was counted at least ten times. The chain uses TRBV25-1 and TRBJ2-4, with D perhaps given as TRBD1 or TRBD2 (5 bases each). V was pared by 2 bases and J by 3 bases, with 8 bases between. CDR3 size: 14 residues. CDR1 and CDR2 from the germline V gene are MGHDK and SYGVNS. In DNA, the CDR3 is TGTGCCAGCAGTGAACCGGGGCACAAAAACATTCAGTACTTC. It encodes CASSEPGHKNIQYF.